The clone carrying this TCR beta chain was observed a few times. Unique molecular identifiers were incorporated into the prepared TCRbeta library. Each CDR3 protein gets one entry after TCRdb re-called the PCR reads with MiXCR. The table lists a few hundred thousand distinct CDR3 sequences, 10% of them singletons, with around 2.5% in the top ten. This sample was included in a study of T-cell reconstitution after alpha-beta-depleted transplantation in children. The V gene's germline CDR1 is SGHAT and CDR2 FQNNGV. Unmatched junction bases numbered 11, after V lost 5 bases and J lost 0 bases. The CDR3 is made up of 18 amino acids.

The sample in question was PBMCs from the stem cell graft donor, obtained from the stem cell graft. The sequence was obtained from a human donor who donated a stem cell graft to a child with acute lymphoblastic leukemia. The V gene is TRBV11-2, the J gene TRBJ2-1; 9 nucleotides match TRBD1. The CDR3 region is CASSPGQGLVSSYNEQFF. The CDR3 bases are TGTGCCAGCAGCCCTGGACAGGGGTTGGTGAGCTCCTACAATGAGCAGTTCTTC.